The 14 T cell receptor beta chains below were found in one sample sequenced in a study of cytomegalovirus exposure and HLA in healthy donors. The method was immunoSEQ multiplex PCR; TCRdb's version includes in-frame clones alone and lacks a portion of them. This repertoire shows around 150,000 clones, roughly nine tenths found once; its top ten account for under 0.8%. Input material: PBMCs. All receptors derive from a man between 18 and 35 years old in good health and CMV-seronegative.

This sequence joins TRBV10-1 and TRBJ1-1, with D possibly being TRBD1 (5 bases). Germline CDR1 reads WNHNN; CDR2 reads SYGVQD (reference sequence). The CDR3 is 13 amino acids. Trimming cost V 7 bases and J 5 bases, with 14 bases left between them. CDR3 protein: CASTAGGGTEAFF. For the CDR3, the DNA is TGCGCCAGCACCGCCGGGGGGGGAACTGAAGCTTTCTTT.

This chain links TRBV18 with TRBJ2-3; TRBD2 aligns across 10 bases. This CDR3 has 20 amino acids. V lost 0 bases to trimming and J lost 4 bases; unmatched junction nucleotides: 16. The germline V gene has CDR1 KGHSH and CDR2 LQKENI. CDR3 sequence reads: CASSPPMTEPSGGGSDTQYF. For the CDR3, the DNA is TGTGCCAGCTCACCACCGATGACAGAACCTAGCGGGGGAGGGTCAGATACGCAGTATTTT.

In DNA form, the CDR3 reads TGTGCCAGCAGCCCGGGACTAGCTGTCGATGAGCAGTTCTTC. This translates into CASSPGLAVDEQFF. The chain carries TRBV7-3 and TRBJ2-1, with 9 bases fitting TRBD2. The CDR3 is 14 amino acids. V shed 5 bases, J shed 8 bases, and the junction held 7 bases outside the gene matches. Germline V gene lookup returns CDR1 SGHTA and CDR2 FQGTGA.

V usage is TRBV4-1 and J usage is TRBJ2-3, with 8 bases matching TRBD1. Per the germline V gene, CDR1 is MGHRA and CDR2 is YSYEKL. V lost 1 base to trimming and J lost 1 base; unmatched junction nucleotides: 7. This CDR3 spans 17 amino acids. In nucleotides, the CDR3 is TGCGCCAGCAGCCAAGCAGGACAGGGTCGGGGCACAGATACGCAGTATTTT. Translated, it gives CASSQAGQGRGTDTQYF.

The V gene is TRBV28, the J gene TRBJ1-2; D gene unclear. In germline, CDR1 is MDHEN, CDR2 SYDVKM. The germline V and J ends were trimmed by 4 bases and 5 bases, with 17 bases remaining between them. CDR3 length: 15 residues. CDR3 in DNA: TGTGCCAGCAGTTCTATCCCGGGAGGAAGGTATGGCTACACCTTC. This encodes CASSSIPGGRYGYTF.

The J gene is TRBJ2-7, the V gene TRBV2; D possibly corresponds to TRBD1 (6 bases). The CDR3 runs 13 residues. V lost 6 bases to trimming and J lost 2 bases, with 11 bases between them. The germline gives CDR1 SNHLY, CDR2 FYNNEI. CDR3 loop: CASSLGQTYEQYV. CDR3 coding DNA: TGTGCCAGCAGCCTGGGACAAACCTACGAGCAGTACGTC.

J is TRBJ1-2 and V is TRBV6-5, with D possibly matching TRBD1 (6 bases). The germline V and J ends were trimmed by 2 bases and 7 bases, with 14 bases remaining between them. Germline lookup yields CDR1 MNHEY and CDR2 SVGAGI. The CDR3 has 14 amino acids. The CDR3 is CASSYNRGSSGYTF. CDR3 nucleotide sequence: TGTGCCAGCAGTTACAATAGGGGGAGTAGTGGCTACACCTTC.

V and J are TRBV9 and TRBJ2-3, with unresolved D. V gave up 0 bases and J gave up 2 bases, with 4 bases separating them. Germline V gives CDR1 SGDLS, CDR2 YYNGEE. CDR3 length equals 13 residues. Here the CDR3 DNA reads TGTGCCAGCAGCGTAGTATCCACAGATACGCAGTATTTT. The encoded protein is CASSVVSTDTQYF.

This chain joins TRBV11-2 and TRBJ1-2, with 11 bases that match TRBD1. The V and J ends lost 5 bases and 5 bases, in that order; junction bases with no gene match: 13. CDR1 and CDR2 from the germline V gene are SGHAT and FQNNGV. This CDR3 has 17 residues. In nucleotides, the CDR3 is TGTGCCAGCAGCCCACGGGACAGGGGGAAGGTCGGGTATGGCTACACCTTC. Translating gives CASSPRDRGKVGYGYTF.

The chain combines TRBV7-9 with TRBJ1-5, with D maybe TRBD1 (5 bases). Germline CDR1 reads SEHNR; CDR2 reads FQNEAQ (reference sequence). Trimming left V 3 bases short and J 2 bases short, with 14 bases between. This CDR3 is 16 amino acids long. CDR3 nucleotide sequence: TGTGCCAGCAGCTTCGTGGCAGGGTGGGGCAATCAGCCCCAGCATTTT. Translated, it gives CASSFVAGWGNQPQHF.

The V call is TRBV5-8, the J call TRBJ1-5; 9 bases map to TRBD1. CDR3 length equals 15 residues. The germline gives CDR1 SGHTS, CDR2 YDEGEE. J was trimmed by 5 bases and V by 2 bases; bases with no gene match: 5. This CDR3 reads CASSLDRGFYQPQHF. The CDR3 DNA reads as TGTGCCAGCAGCTTAGACAGGGGGTTCTATCAGCCCCAGCATTTT.

This chain connects TRBV5-1 to TRBJ1-1; a possible D gene is TRBD1 (6 bases). V lost 4 bases, J lost 0 bases, and 13 bases lay in between. The CDR3 spans 15 residues. The germline V gene encodes CDR1 SGHRS and CDR2 YFSETQ. The CDR3 sequence is CASSPLTGLNTEAFF. The CDR3 DNA reads TGCGCCAGCAGCCCCCTGACAGGATTGAACACTGAAGCTTTCTTT.

V is TRBV6-6 and J is TRBJ2-1; a possible D gene is TRBD1 (6 bases). Trimming cost V 7 bases and J 6 bases, with 13 bases left between them. There are 13 residues in the CDR3. The germline CDR1 and CDR2 sequences are MNHNY and SVGAGI (reference sequence). The CDR3 sequence: CASTLQGFNEQFF. The CDR3 nucleotides are TGTGCCAGCACTTTACAGGGTTTCAATGAGCAGTTCTTC.

This clone appeared once. The J gene is TRBJ1-1, the V gene TRBV30, with D unresolved. The CDR3 contains 12 residues. Germline V gives CDR1 GTSNPN, CDR2 SVGIG (reference sequence). Trimming cost V 3 bases and J 1 base, with 6 bases left between them. In DNA, the CDR3 is TGTGCCTGGAGCTACAGGAACACTGAAGCTTTCTTT. Translation: CAWSYRNTEAFF.